This T cell receptor beta chain was recorded in a study of blood T cells in healthy people across ages. The CDR3 totals 12 residues. Trimming pared 5 bases from V and 7 bases from J, leaving 12 bases between. Per the germline V gene, CDR1 is GTSNPN and CDR2 is SVGIG (reference sequence). Sample-barcoded 5' priming and a J-beta primer mix drove a second PCR of about 7 to 12 cycles. Using its own MiXCR run on the 5' RACE reads, TCRdb lists one record per CDR3 protein. The table includes almost 800,000 distinct CDR3 sequences, more than 45% detected once. The sequenced sample consisted of blood. V is TRBV30 and J is TRBJ1-5; D uncertain. The clonotype was recovered from a man between 25 and 39 years old in good health. The CDR3 protein is CAWGNGPQPQHF. The DNA for the CDR3 is TGTGCCTGGGGTAACGGTCCCCAGCCCCAGCATTTT.